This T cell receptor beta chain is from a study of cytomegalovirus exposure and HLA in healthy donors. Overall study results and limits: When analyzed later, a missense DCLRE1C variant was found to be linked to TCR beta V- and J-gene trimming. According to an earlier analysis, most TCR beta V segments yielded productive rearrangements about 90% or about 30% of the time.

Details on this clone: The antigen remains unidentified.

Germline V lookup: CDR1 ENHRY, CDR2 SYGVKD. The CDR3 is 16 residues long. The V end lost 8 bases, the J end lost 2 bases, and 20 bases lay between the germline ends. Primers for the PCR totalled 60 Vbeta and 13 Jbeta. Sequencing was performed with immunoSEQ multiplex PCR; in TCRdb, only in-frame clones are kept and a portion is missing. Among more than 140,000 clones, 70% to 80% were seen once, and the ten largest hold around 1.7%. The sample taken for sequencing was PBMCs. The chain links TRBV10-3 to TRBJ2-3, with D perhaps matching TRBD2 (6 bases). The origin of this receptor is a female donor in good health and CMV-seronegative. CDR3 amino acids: CAIAGTAGMPTDTQYF. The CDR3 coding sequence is TGTGCCATCGCTGGTACCGCGGGGATGCCCACAGATACGCAGTATTTT.